The 10 T cell receptor beta chains given below trace back to one sample, sequenced in a study of Ad26.COV2.S vaccination and SARS-CoV-2 variants. Assay: immunoSEQ multiplex PCR; the TCRdb copy retains only in-frame clones and omits some. This sample has around 400,000 clones; 75% to 90% occur once, and the top ten carry approximately 1.9%. As for treatment: 15 to 20 received Ad26.COV2.S at low or high dose, single or two shots; about 5 received placebo; per-sample allocation not given. Following the first vaccine or placebo injection, samples were taken on day 63. The material sequenced was peripheral blood, taken in a trial of Ad26.COV2.S vaccine versus placebo. These receptors were collected from a person between 18 and 65 years old who received the Ad26.COV2.S COVID-19 vaccine or a placebo.

The chain couples TRBV5-4 to TRBJ1-2; 8 bases fit TRBD1. Germline CDR1 is SGHNT and CDR2 is YYREEE (reference sequence). The CDR3 extends over 14 amino acids. The trim removed 3 bases at V and 4 bases at J, leaving 5 bases unmatched. CDR3 nucleotide sequence: TGTGCCAGCAGCTGGCCAGGGGGCAGCTATGGCTACACCTTC. Translated: CASSWPGGSYGYTF.

The rearrangement links TRBV30 to TRBJ1-6; no firm D call. V dropped 4 bases and J dropped 5 bases, with 12 bases sitting between them. The CDR3 totals 14 residues. Germline CDR1 and CDR2: GTSNPN and SVGIG (reference sequence). The CDR3 DNA sequence: TGTGCCTGGACCCGCGTGCAGGATAATTCACCCCTCCACTTT. It specifies CAWTRVQDNSPLHF. The full variable domain, with the rest looked up from reference TRBV30 and TRBJ1-6, is SQTIHQWPATLVQPVGSPLSLECTVEGTSNPNLYWYRQAAGRGLQLLFYSVGIGQISSEVPQNLSASRPQDRQFILSSKKLLLSDSGFYLCAWTRVQDNSPLHFGNGTRLTVT.

The chain couples TRBV7-2 to TRBJ2-2; maybe TRBD2 (5 bases). This CDR3 has 15 amino acids. Trimming left V 1 base short and J 6 bases short, with 12 bases between. Germline-derived CDR1 and CDR2 are SGHTA and FQGNSA. In nucleotides, the CDR3 is TGTGCCAGCAGCTTAGTTTCCGGGCGGGCCGGGGAGCTGTTTTTT. Translated, it gives CASSLVSGRAGELFF.

This sequence joins TRBV2 and TRBJ1-5, with TRBD1 identical over 8 bases. The V gene's germline CDR1 is SNHLY and CDR2 FYNNEI. The V gene end was trimmed by 9 bases and the J gene end by 7 bases; junction bases not matched to a gene: 5. The CDR3 has 12 residues. Here the CDR3 reads CASRTGWQPQHF. The CDR3 DNA follows: TGTGCCAGTAGGACAGGGTGGCAGCCCCAGCATTTT.

The chain has TRBV12-5 and TRBJ2-7; D ambiguous. Trimming removed 1 base at V and 3 bases at J, with 7 bases between. Germline lookup yields CDR1 LGHNT and CDR2 FRNRAP. The CDR3 runs to 13 residues. CDR3 coding DNA: TGTGCTAGTGGTTTGGGTTGGAGCTACGAGCAGTACTTC. This gives the protein CASGLGWSYEQYF.

The V and J genes are TRBV6-2 or TRBV6-3 and TRBJ2-5, with 7 bases matching TRBD2. The length of the CDR3 is 14 residues. V gave up 5 bases and J gave up 1 base; unmatched junction bases: 4. Germline V gene lookup returns CDR1 MNHEY and CDR2 SVGEGT. The CDR3 region is CASSLAVPQETQYF. DNA for the CDR3: TGTGCCAGCAGTCTAGCGGTTCCCCAAGAGACCCAGTACTTC.

This clone was found once. This chain connects TRBV19 to TRBJ2-7; 8 bases are a match to TRBD1. Germline lookup yields CDR1 LNHDA and CDR2 SQIVND (reference sequence). Trimming removed 5 bases from V and 3 bases from J; junction bases left unmatched: 6. This CDR3 has 14 amino acids. CDR3 sequence reads: CASSGRDRIYEQYF. CDR3 nucleotides: TGTGCCAGTAGTGGACGGGACAGGATCTACGAGCAGTACTTC.

J is TRBJ2-7 and V is TRBV11-3; either TRBD1 or TRBD2 may supply D (5 bases each). Germline V CDR1 and CDR2: SGHNT, YENEEA. The CDR3 extends over 14 amino acids. The V and J ends lost 5 bases and 7 bases respectively, with 18 bases between them. The DNA of the CDR3 is TGTGCCAGCAGCCCGGGGACGGCGCTCGTTGAGCAGTACTTC. Protein sequence: CASSPGTALVEQYF.

The chain uses TRBV5-6 and TRBJ2-1; 8 nucleotides agree with TRBD2. CDR1 and CDR2 from the germline V gene are SGHDT and YYEEEE. V dropped 4 bases and J dropped 5; count of bases not matched to a gene: 8. The CDR3 has 15 amino acids. For the CDR3, the DNA is TGTGCCAGCAGCAGCGGACTAGCCGGCAACAATGAGCAGTTCTTC. Its protein product is CASSSGLAGNNEQFF.

The chain employs TRBV5-1 and TRBJ1-5, with a tentative D call TRBD1 (5 bases). CDR3 length equals 16 residues. The germline CDR1 and CDR2 sequences are SGHRS and YFSETQ. The V and J ends lost 0 bases and 4 bases respectively, with 14 bases between them. The CDR3 here is CASSLEGGVPNQPQHF. CDR3 nucleotide sequence: TGCGCCAGCAGCTTGGAAGGAGGGGTACCGAATCAGCCCCAGCATTTT.